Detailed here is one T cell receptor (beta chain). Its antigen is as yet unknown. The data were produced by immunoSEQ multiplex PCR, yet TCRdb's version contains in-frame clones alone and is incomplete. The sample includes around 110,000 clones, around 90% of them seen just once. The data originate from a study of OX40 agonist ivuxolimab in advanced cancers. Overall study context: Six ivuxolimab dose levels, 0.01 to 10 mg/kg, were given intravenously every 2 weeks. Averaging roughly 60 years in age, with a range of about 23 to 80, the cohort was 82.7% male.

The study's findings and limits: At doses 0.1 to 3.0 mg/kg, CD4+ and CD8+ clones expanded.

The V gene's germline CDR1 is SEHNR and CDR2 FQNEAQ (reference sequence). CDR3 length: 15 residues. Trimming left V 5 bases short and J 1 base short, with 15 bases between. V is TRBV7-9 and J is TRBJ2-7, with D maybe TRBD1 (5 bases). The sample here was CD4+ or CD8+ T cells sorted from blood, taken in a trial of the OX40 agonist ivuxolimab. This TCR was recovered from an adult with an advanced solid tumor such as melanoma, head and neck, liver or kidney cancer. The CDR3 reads CASSPGQGISYEQYF. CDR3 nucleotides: TGTGCCAGCAGCCCAGGGCAGGGCATATCCTACGAGCAGTACTTC.